This T cell receptor beta chain was sequenced during a study of technical replicates of blood from a few donors. Produced via immunoSEQ multiplex PCR; TCRdb's table is partial and in-frame only. Of approximately 100,000 clones listed, 96% are singletons. Germline V gene sequence: CDR1 SGHRS, CDR2 YFSETQ. The V gene end was trimmed by 3 bases and the J gene end by 2 bases; junction bases not matched to a gene: 4. The CDR3 totals 16 residues. This sequence joins TRBV5-1 and TRBJ2-3, with 12 bases matching TRBD2. The TCR comes from a human donor in good health. The sequenced material came from T cells isolated from PBMCs. CDR3 sequence reads: CASSSGTSGHTDTQYF. The CDR3 coding sequence is TGCGCCAGCAGCTCCGGGACTAGCGGGCACACAGATACGCAGTATTTT. Full variable domain (remainder filled in from reference TRBV5-1 and TRBJ2-3): KAGVTQTPRYLIKTRGQQVTLSCSPISGHRSVSWYQQTPGQGLQFLFEYFSETQRNKGNFPGRFSGRQFSNSRSEMNVSTLELGDSALYLCASSSGTSGHTDTQYFGPGTRLTVL.